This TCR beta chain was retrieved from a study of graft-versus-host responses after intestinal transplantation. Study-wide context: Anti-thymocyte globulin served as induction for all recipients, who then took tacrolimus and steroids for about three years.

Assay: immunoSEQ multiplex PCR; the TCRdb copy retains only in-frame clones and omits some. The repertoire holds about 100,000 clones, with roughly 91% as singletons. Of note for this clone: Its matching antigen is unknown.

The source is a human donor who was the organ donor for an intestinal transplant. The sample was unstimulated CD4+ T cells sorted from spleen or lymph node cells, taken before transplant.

This chain's CDR3 is CASSERTVYNEQFF. Here the CDR3 DNA reads TGTGCCAGTAGTGAGCGGACTGTCTACAATGAGCAGTTCTTC. The chain is built from TRBV19 and TRBJ2-1; possibly TRBD2 for D (5 bases). Trimming cost V 5 bases and J 3 bases, with 11 bases left between them. The CDR3 runs 14 residues. Germline CDR1 is LNHDA and CDR2 is SQIVND (reference sequence). The variable domain in full, completed from reference TRBV19 and TRBJ2-1, reads DGGITQSPKYLFRKEGQNVTLSCEQNLNHDAMYWYRQDPGQGLRLIYYSQIVNDFQKGDIAEGYSVSREKKESFPLTVTSAQKNPTAFYLCASSERTVYNEQFFGPGTRLTVL.